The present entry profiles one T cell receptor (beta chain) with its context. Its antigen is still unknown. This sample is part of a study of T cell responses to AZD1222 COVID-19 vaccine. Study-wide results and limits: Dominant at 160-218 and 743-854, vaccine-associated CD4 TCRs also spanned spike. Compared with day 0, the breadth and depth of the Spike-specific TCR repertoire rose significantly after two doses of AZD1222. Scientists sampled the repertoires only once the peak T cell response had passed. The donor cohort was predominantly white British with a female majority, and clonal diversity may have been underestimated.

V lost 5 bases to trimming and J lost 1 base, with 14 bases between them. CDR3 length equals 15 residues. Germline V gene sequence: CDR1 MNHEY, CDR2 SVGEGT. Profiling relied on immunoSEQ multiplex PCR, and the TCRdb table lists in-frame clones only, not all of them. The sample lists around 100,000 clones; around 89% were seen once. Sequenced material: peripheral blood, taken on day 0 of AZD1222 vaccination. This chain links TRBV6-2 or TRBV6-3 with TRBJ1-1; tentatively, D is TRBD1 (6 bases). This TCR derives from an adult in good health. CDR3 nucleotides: TGTGCCAGCAGTCGAGGGGGTTCTGGGAACACTGAAGCTTTCTTT. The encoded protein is CASSRGGSGNTEAFF.